The clone carrying this T cell receptor (beta chain) appeared many times. This sample was included in a study of T cells after yellow fever vaccination. CDR1 is SGHRS and CDR2 is YFSETQ in the germline V gene. Unmatched junction bases numbered 9, after V lost 4 bases and J lost 2 bases. The CDR3 runs to 16 residues. TCRdb called the 5' RACE reads again in MiXCR, with one record for every CDR3 protein. This table holds around 46,000 distinct CDR3 sequences, 6.8% found once. The TCR was taken from a young man who received the YFV17D yellow fever vaccine. The chain recombines TRBV5-1 with TRBJ2-1; 7 bases align to TRBD1. The sequences come from CD8+ T cells not binding an NS4B(214-222) dextramer, sorted from PBMCs, collected 45 days after the yellow fever booster vaccination. The CDR3 DNA sequence: TGCGCCAGCAGCCATAGACAGGGAAAACCCTACAATGAGCAGTTCTTC. It specifies CASSHRQGKPYNEQFF. Combining the CDR3 with reference TRBV5-1 and TRBJ2-1 gives the whole variable domain KAGVTQTPRYLIKTRGQQVTLSCSPISGHRSVSWYQQTPGQGLQFLFEYFSETQRNKGNFPGRFSGRQFSNSRSEMNVSTLELGDSALYLCASSHRQGKPYNEQFFGPGTRLTVL.